This entry lists 21 T cell receptor beta chains sequenced from one sample in a study of blood T cell repertoires in COVID-19. The protocol was immunoSEQ multiplex PCR, while the TCRdb copy is restricted to in-frame clones and leaves out a portion. The profile shows 200,000 to 250,000 clones, 75% to 90% of them singletons. What was sequenced was peripheral blood. The source of these receptors is a woman of 80 years or more with COVID-19, enrolled during active disease.

This chain joins TRBV7-6 and TRBJ2-5; 10 bases agree with TRBD2. CDR3 size: 15 residues. The J segment lost 5 bases and the V segment lost 1 base, leaving 4 bases of the junction unmatched. The germline V gene has CDR1 SGHVS and CDR2 FNYEAQ. The CDR3 protein is CASSLDGTSAETQYF. CDR3 sequence (DNA): TGTGCCAGCAGCTTAGATGGGACTAGCGCGGAGACCCAGTACTTC. Based on the CDR3 plus reference TRBV7-6 and TRBJ2-5, the full variable domain is GAGVSQSPRYKVTKRGQDVALRCDPISGHVSLYWYRQALGQGPEFLTYFNYEAQQDKSGLPNDRFSAERPEGSISTLTIQRTEQRDSAMYRCASSLDGTSAETQYFGPGTRLLVL.

This chain joins TRBV29-1 and TRBJ2-5; 9 bases map to TRBD1. V shed 3 bases, J shed 5 bases, and the junction held 4 bases outside the gene matches. The CDR3 extends over 13 amino acids. From germline, CDR1 is SQVTM and CDR2 ANQGSEA. The CDR3 bases are TGCAGCGTTGAGGGACAGGGCCGGGAGACCCAGTACTTC. This gives the protein CSVEGQGRETQYF.

This chain connects TRBV6-5 to TRBJ1-1; D is perhaps TRBD1 (5 bases). The CDR3 has 16 amino acids. Germline V gene data show CDR1 as MNHEY and CDR2 as SVGAGI. Trimming took off 2 bases at V and 1 base at J, with 14 bases between the two ends. The CDR3 DNA sequence: TGTGCCAGCAGTTACCCCCGGGGGAAAGGGAACACTGAAGCTTTCTTT. The encoded protein is CASSYPRGKGNTEAFF.

The chain employs TRBV3-1 (or the pseudogene TRBV3-2) and TRBJ1-3; a possible D gene is TRBD1 (6 bases). Germline lookup yields CDR1 LGHDT and CDR2 YNNKEL (reference sequence). CDR3 length: 22 residues. The ends were cut back, 0 bases at V and 0 bases at J, with 27 bases in the middle. The CDR3 region has the DNA TGTGCCAGCAGCCAAGATCCGATCCCACAGGGCCTCTTTGGAAGCTCTGGAAACACCATATATTTT. Protein: CASSQDPIPQGLFGSSGNTIYF.

The gene calls are TRBV5-4 and TRBJ2-2; tentative D call: TRBD2 (5 bases). There are 16 residues in the CDR3. Germline CDR1 is SGHNT and CDR2 is YYREEE (reference sequence). V lost 0 bases to trimming and J lost 1 base, with 10 bases between them. CDR3 amino acids: CASSLGLGMNTGELFF. For the CDR3, the DNA is TGTGCCAGCAGCTTGGGTCTCGGGATGAACACCGGGGAGCTGTTTTTT.

This sequence joins TRBV12-3 or TRBV12-4 and TRBJ1-2; TRBD1 is a possible D gene (5 bases). Trimming stripped 5 bases from V and 4 bases from J, with 11 bases between. The CDR3 runs to 13 residues. CDR3 protein: CASSPGGPYGYTF. CDR3 DNA: TGTGCCAGCAGTCCGGGGGGTCCCTATGGCTACACCTTC.

The chain employs TRBV5-1 and TRBJ2-5; TRBD2 is a possible D gene (6 bases). This CDR3 has 16 amino acids. Germline loops: CDR1 SGHRS, CDR2 YFSETQ. Trimming pared 0 bases from V and 5 bases from J, leaving 17 bases between. DNA for the CDR3: TGCGCCAGCAGCTTGGGAGTCGGGGGAACTGCCGAGACCCAGTACTTC. This sequence encodes CASSLGVGGTAETQYF.

By frequency in the sample, this clone is medium-sized. This chain uses TRBV30 with TRBJ1-2; D gene uncertain. The CDR3 runs 10 residues. Trimming stripped 8 bases from V and 6 bases from J, with 10 bases between. CDR1 GTSNPN and CDR2 SVGIG come from the germline V gene (reference sequence). Here the CDR3 DNA reads TGTGCCGGAGGCGGGAATGGCTACACCTTC. Amino acids: CAGGGNGYTF.

This clone was detected once. The chain links TRBV29-1 to TRBJ2-1; perhaps TRBD1 as D (6 bases). V lost 8 bases and J lost 2, with 16 bases in between. CDR1 is SQVTM, CDR2 ANQGSEA, per germline. The CDR3 loop spans 14 amino acids. Written as DNA, the CDR3 is TGCAGCTTACAGGGTTCGGGGCCCTACAATGAGCAGTTCTTC. The encoded protein is CSLQGSGPYNEQFF.

The chain carries TRBV10-3 and TRBJ1-2; 9 nucleotides line up with TRBD1. The CDR3 runs 15 residues. Per germline, CDR1 ENHRY and CDR2 SYGVKD. After removal of 10 bases from V and 6 bases from J, the junction contained 15 bases not matched to a gene. As DNA, the CDR3 is TGTGCCACCAATCAAGGGACAGGGACTTTCGATGGCTACACCTTC. This sequence encodes CATNQGTGTFDGYTF.

This sequence joins TRBV6-5 and TRBJ2-3; no clear D. Germline V CDR1 and CDR2: MNHEY, SVGAGI. This CDR3 contains 12 residues. Trimming removed 5 bases from V and 5 bases from J, with 8 bases in between. The CDR3 loop is CASSHARDTQYF. CDR3 nucleotides: TGTGCCAGCAGTCACGCCAGAGATACGCAGTATTTT.

The V call is TRBV18, the J call TRBJ2-5; D unclear. V gave up 3 bases and J gave up 1 base, with 12 bases separating them. This CDR3 is built from 15 residues. CDR1 is KGHSH and CDR2 is LQKENI in the germline V gene. The chain's CDR3 is CASSPALALQETQYF. The CDR3 DNA reads TGTGCCAGCTCACCTGCCTTGGCCCTCCAAGAGACCCAGTACTTC.

The rearrangement uses TRBV6-6 and TRBJ1-1; the match to TRBD1 covers 8 bases. This CDR3 spans 13 amino acids. Trimming took 8 bases from V and 5 from J; bases not matched to a gene: 7. From germline, CDR1 is MNHNY and CDR2 SVGAGI (reference sequence). The CDR3 protein is CASLGQGKTEAFF. Here the CDR3 DNA reads TGTGCCAGCCTCGGACAGGGTAAAACTGAAGCTTTCTTT.

The V gene is TRBV5-4, the J gene TRBJ1-2, with D perhaps TRBD1 (5 bases). The germline gives CDR1 SGHNT, CDR2 YYREEE (reference sequence). CDR3 length: 15 amino acids. The V end was cut by 2 bases, the J end by 4 bases, with 15 bases between. CDR3 loop: CASSLDKKGSYGYTF. In DNA, the CDR3 is TGTGCCAGCAGCTTAGACAAGAAGGGGTCCTATGGCTACACCTTC. Looking up the rest from reference TRBV5-4 and TRBJ1-2 gives the full variable domain: ETGVTQSPTHLIKTRGQQVTLRCSSQSGHNTVSWYQQALGQGPQFIFQYYREEENGRGNFPPRFSGLQFPNYSSELNVNALELDDSALYLCASSLDKKGSYGYTFGSGTRLTVV.

This chain connects TRBV5-1 to TRBJ1-2; 7 bases map to TRBD1. CDR1 is SGHRS, CDR2 YFSETQ, per germline. The ends lost 0 bases at V and 8 bases at J; junction bases unmatched: 13. The length of the CDR3 is 16 residues. This CDR3 reads CASSLARGGSKPGYTF. Here the CDR3 DNA reads TGCGCCAGCAGCTTGGCCAGAGGGGGCTCCAAGCCCGGCTACACCTTC.

The chain has TRBV10-1 and TRBJ2-3; weak D call: TRBD1 (6 bases). The germline CDR1 and CDR2 sequences are WNHNN and SYGVQD (reference sequence). This CDR3 is built from 14 residues. The V gene lost 8 bases and the J gene lost 2 bases, with 14 bases spanning the gap. The DNA of the CDR3 is TGCGCCAGCTCCCCAACAGGGACCACAGATACGCAGTATTTT. Translated: CASSPTGTTDTQYF.

V and J are TRBV15 and TRBJ2-7; 8 bases agree with TRBD2. After removal of 4 bases from V and 1 base from J, the junction contained 6 bases not matched to a gene. Looked up from germline, CDR1 is LNHNV and CDR2 is YYDKDF (reference sequence). The CDR3 runs 15 residues. CDR3 in amino acids: CATSIEREKSYEQYF. The CDR3 DNA follows: TGTGCCACCAGCATCGAGCGGGAGAAGTCCTACGAGCAGTACTTC. Using reference TRBV15 and TRBJ2-7 for the parts outside the CDR3, the full variable domain is DAMVIQNPRYQVTQFGKPVTLSCSQTLNHNVMYWYQQKSSQAPKLLFHYYDKDFNNEADTPDNFQSRRPNTSFCFLDIRSPGLGDTAMYLCATSIEREKSYEQYFGPGTRLTVT.

The chain is built from TRBV4-2 and TRBJ2-1; 10 bases line up with TRBD2. Germline V gene data show CDR1 as LGHNA and CDR2 as YNFKEQ. The CDR3 contains 17 residues. Germline trimming cut 4 bases from V and 7 bases from J; bases unmatched to any gene: 13. The CDR3 nucleotides read TGTGCCAGCAGCCCCGAGGGGCTAGCGGGGGTTTGGAATGAGCAGTTCTTC. This sequence encodes CASSPEGLAGVWNEQFF.

The chain carries TRBV11-2 and TRBJ2-3, with 13 bases aligning to TRBD2. The V gene end was trimmed by 4 bases and the J gene end by 7 bases; junction bases not matched to a gene: 5. CDR1 SGHAT and CDR2 FQNNGV come from the germline V gene. This CDR3 is built from 15 residues. The CDR3 spells CASSSTSGGVNTQYF. CDR3 coding DNA: TGTGCCAGCAGCTCAACTAGCGGGGGGGTAAATACGCAGTATTTT.

The chain's CDR3 is CASSRSGTSVPSSYNEQFF. The CDR3 DNA reads as TGTGCCAGCAGTCGCTCCGGGACTAGCGTGCCCAGCTCCTACAATGAGCAGTTCTTC. This sequence joins TRBV11-2 and TRBJ2-1; TRBD2 matches 10 bases. CDR3 length: 19 amino acids. From germline, CDR1 is SGHAT and CDR2 FQNNGV. V trimming: 6 bases; J trimming: 0 bases; junction bases outside the gene matches: 14. Full variable domain (rest looked up from reference TRBV11-2 and TRBJ2-1): EAGVAQSPRYKIIEKRQSVAFWCNPISGHATLYWYQQILGQGPKLLIQFQNNGVVDDSQLPKDRFSAERLKGVDSTLKIQPAKLEDSAVYLCASSRSGTSVPSSYNEQFFGPGTRLTVL.

The V and J genes are TRBV28 and TRBJ2-2; D might be TRBD1 (6 bases). In germline, CDR1 is MDHEN, CDR2 SYDVKM. The CDR3 consists of 14 residues. V shed 5 bases and J shed 6 bases, with 13 bases lying between them. DNA of the CDR3: TGTGCCAGCAGTCGGACAGCCGGCGCCGGGGAGCTGTTTTTT. Translated, it gives CASSRTAGAGELFF. Looking up the rest from reference TRBV28 and TRBJ2-2 gives the full variable domain: DVKVTQSSRYLVKRTGEKVFLECVQDMDHENMFWYRQDPGLGLRLIYFSYDVKMKEKGDIPEGYSVSREKKERFSLILESASTNQTSMYLCASSRTAGAGELFFGEGSRLTVL.